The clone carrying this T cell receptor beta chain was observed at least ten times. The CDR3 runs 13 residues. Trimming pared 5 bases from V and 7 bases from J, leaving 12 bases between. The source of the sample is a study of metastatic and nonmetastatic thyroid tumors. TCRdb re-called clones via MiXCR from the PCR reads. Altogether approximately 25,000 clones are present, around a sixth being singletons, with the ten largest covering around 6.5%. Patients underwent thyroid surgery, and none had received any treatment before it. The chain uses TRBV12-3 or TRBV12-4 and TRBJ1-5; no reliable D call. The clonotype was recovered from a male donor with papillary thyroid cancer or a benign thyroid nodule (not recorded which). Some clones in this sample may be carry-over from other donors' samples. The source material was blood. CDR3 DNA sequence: TGTGCCAGCAGTATCGGCGCTGGGCAGCCCCAGCATTTT. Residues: CASSIGAGQPQHF.